This T cell receptor (beta chain) is from a study of CD8+CD57+ T cells in acquired aplastic anemia. As for the study in general: Recorded DNA amounts for sorted CD4+ and CD8+ cells had an average of approximately 3 ug.

The TCR beta profiling, which covered VDJ combination and CDR3 sequence, was carried out using genomic DNA as the template. TCRdb re-analysed the reads in MiXCR, keeping a single row per CDR3 protein. The sample includes hundreds of thousands of distinct CDR3 sequences, over 25% of them seen just once. Patients picked for sequencing had shown CD8+CD57+ cell expansion detected by flow cytometry. Severe acquired aplastic anemia was present in all patients. Trimming cost V 6 bases and J 0 bases, with 12 bases left between them. This CDR3 has 13 amino acids. Germline lookup yields CDR1 DFQATT and CDR2 SNEGSKA (reference sequence). The study, taken as a whole, reports: In common between the patients and the controls were around 29 CD8+ CDR3 sequences. Patients and controls had CD8+ Simpson's diversity values that were not significantly distinct.

On this clonotype itself: The antigen is unknown.

The sequencing input was sorted CD4+, CD8+, or CD8+CD57+ T cells (not recorded which) from PBMCs. This TCR was recovered from a human donor with aplastic anemia. The V and J genes are TRBV20-1 and TRBJ2-7, with D unresolved. The CDR3 region has the DNA TGCAGTGCAGGCGGAGATACCTCCTACGAGCAGTACTTC. Amino acid sequence: CSAGGDTSYEQYF.